This T cell receptor (beta chain) derives from a study of blood T cell repertoires in COVID-19. The assay was immunoSEQ multiplex PCR, and TCRdb's table has in-frame clones only and misses some. The table includes 50,000 or so clones, approximately 80% detected once. V lost 2 bases to trimming and J lost 7 bases, with 12 bases between them. This CDR3 contains 13 residues. CDR1 is SGHRS and CDR2 is YFSETQ in the germline V gene. The material sequenced was peripheral blood. This chain links TRBV5-1 with TRBJ1-1; D might be TRBD1 (5 bases). The sequence was obtained from a human donor with active or convalescent COVID-19. The donor label of this sample is uncertain. In DNA, the CDR3 is TGCGCCAGCAGCTTTACAGGAGACGTTGAAGCTTTCTTT. Amino acid sequence: CASSFTGDVEAFF. Filled out from reference TRBV5-1 and TRBJ1-1, the complete variable domain reads KAGVTQTPRYLIKTRGQQVTLSCSPISGHRSVSWYQQTPGQGLQFLFEYFSETQRNKGNFPGRFSGRQFSNSRSEMNVSTLELGDSALYLCASSFTGDVEAFFGQGTRLTVV.